This entry lists 31 T cell receptor beta chains sequenced from one sample in a study of Ad26.COV2.S vaccination and SARS-CoV-2 variants. TCRdb's table, derived via immunoSEQ multiplex PCR, lists solely in-frame clones and lacks some. The sample holds 300,000 to 450,000 clones, about 92% seen once. This specimen was peripheral blood, taken after recovery from COVID-19. Receptor source: a human donor who had recovered from COVID-19.

The V and J genes are TRBV5-1 and TRBJ2-4, with 7 nucleotides matching TRBD1. CDR3 length: 14 amino acids. The germline V gene encodes CDR1 SGHRS and CDR2 YFSETQ. The trim removed 4 bases at V and 0 bases at J, leaving 1 base unmatched. DNA for the CDR3: TGCGCCAGCAGCCCAGGGGGAGCCAAAAACATTCAGTACTTC. Its protein is CASSPGGAKNIQYF. The full variable domain, completed using reference TRBV5-1 and TRBJ2-4, is KAGVTQTPRYLIKTRGQQVTLSCSPISGHRSVSWYQQTPGQGLQFLFEYFSETQRNKGNFPGRFSGRQFSNSRSEMNVSTLELGDSALYLCASSPGGAKNIQYFGAGTRLSVL.

This chain links TRBV27 with TRBJ2-7; TRBD1 aligns across 7 bases. Germline V gene data show CDR1 as MNHEY and CDR2 as SMNVEV (reference sequence). Trimming at V came to 5 bases and at J to 3 bases, leaving 10 bases not matched to a gene. CDR3 length: 15 residues. The chain's CDR3 is CASSPITGADYEQYF. Written as DNA, the CDR3 is TGTGCCAGCAGTCCGATAACAGGGGCAGACTACGAGCAGTACTTC.

The chain recombines TRBV6-2 or TRBV6-3 with TRBJ2-7; 7 bases match TRBD1. The CDR3 loop spans 12 amino acids. Germline V gene lookup returns CDR1 MNHEY and CDR2 SVGEGT. V shed 5 bases, J shed 6 bases, and the junction held 4 bases outside the gene matches. CDR3 DNA: TGTGCCAGCAGTCGACAGGGAATCGAGCAGTACTTC. Amino acid sequence: CASSRQGIEQYF.

As regards this clone: This CDR3 is also generated by other DNA sequences in the sample. The V gene is TRBV5-1, the J gene TRBJ1-1, with D perhaps matching TRBD1 (5 bases). V gave up 0 bases and J gave up 5 bases, with 14 bases separating them. Germline lookup yields CDR1 SGHRS and CDR2 YFSETQ. CDR3 length equals 15 residues. This CDR3 is CASSLGGEGPTEAFF. Written as DNA, the CDR3 is TGCGCCAGCAGCTTGGGGGGTGAGGGGCCGACTGAAGCTTTCTTT.

The V call is TRBV6-5, the J call TRBJ1-5; 10 positions match TRBD1. CDR1 and CDR2 (germline): MNHEY, SVGAGI. Germline trimming cut 6 bases from V and 5 bases from J; bases unmatched to any gene: 4. The CDR3 is 14 amino acids. CDR3 region: CASSRQGADQPQHF. Written as DNA, the CDR3 is TGTGCCAGCAGCCGACAGGGGGCAGATCAGCCCCAGCATTTT.

This CDR3 reads CASSVSIRGGYGYTF. Here the CDR3 DNA reads TGTGCCAGCAGCGTATCGATCAGGGGGGGGTATGGCTACACCTTC. This chain links TRBV5-4 with TRBJ1-2, with 7 bases identical to TRBD1. CDR1 and CDR2 from the germline V gene are SGHNT and YYREEE (reference sequence). The CDR3 runs to 15 residues. Trimming cost V 4 bases and J 5 bases; bases outside gene matches: 11.

The chain combines TRBV5-1 with TRBJ2-1, with 11 bases identical to TRBD2. The V gene end was trimmed by 5 bases and the J gene end by 5 bases; junction bases not matched to a gene: 9. This CDR3 is built from 16 residues. CDR1 is SGHRS and CDR2 is YFSETQ in the germline V gene. Here the CDR3 DNA reads TGCGCCAGCAGTTTAACGCTAGCGGGGGGAGACAATGAGCAGTTCTTC. Residues: CASSLTLAGGDNEQFF.

The V gene is TRBV24-1, the J gene TRBJ2-3; no firm D call. The CDR3 extends over 14 amino acids. Trimming removed 3 bases at V and 0 bases at J, with 6 bases between. The germline gives CDR1 KGHDR, CDR2 SFDVKD. The CDR3 sequence is CATSDPSSTDTQYF. In nucleotides, the CDR3 is TGTGCCACCAGTGATCCCTCTAGCACAGATACGCAGTATTTT.

V usage is TRBV9 and J usage is TRBJ2-1, with D possibly TRBD2 on 5 matching bases. The germline V gene has CDR1 SGDLS and CDR2 YYNGEE. V lost 4 bases to trimming and J lost 0 bases, with 17 bases between them. There are 17 residues in the CDR3. This chain's CDR3 is CASSPNLGVRSYNEQFF. CDR3 sequence (DNA): TGTGCCAGCAGCCCCAACCTCGGGGTCCGCTCCTACAATGAGCAGTTCTTC. Drawing the rest from reference TRBV9 and TRBJ2-1, the complete variable domain is DSGVTQTPKHLITATGQRVTLRCSPRSGDLSVYWYQQSLDQGLQFLIQYYNGEERAKGNILERFSAQQFPDLHSELNLSSLELGDSALYFCASSPNLGVRSYNEQFFGPGTRLTVL.

V usage is TRBV29-1 and J usage is TRBJ2-1; D gene uncertain. Germline assignment: CDR1 SQVTM and CDR2 ANQGSEA. This CDR3 has 11 residues. The ends were cut back, 4 bases at V and 13 bases at J, with 14 bases in the middle. CDR3 nucleotides: TGCAGCGTTGTTGGTAGGCCAGGCCAGTTCTTC. It codes for CSVVGRPGQFF.

The chain recombines TRBV5-6 with TRBJ1-2, with 8 bases aligning to TRBD1. Germline loops: CDR1 SGHDT, CDR2 YYEEEE. CDR3 length: 14 amino acids. The V gene end was trimmed by 0 bases and the J gene end by 8 bases; junction bases not matched to a gene: 6. The CDR3 reads CASSLAGGLGGYTF. In nucleotides, the CDR3 is TGTGCCAGCAGCTTGGCAGGGGGCTTAGGGGGCTACACCTTC.

V is TRBV9 and J is TRBJ1-4; the D is unclear. Trimming stripped 0 bases from V and 0 bases from J, with 9 bases between. Per germline, CDR1 SGDLS and CDR2 YYNGEE. There are 16 residues in the CDR3. The CDR3 spells CASSVGWEPTNEKLFF. The CDR3 DNA reads as TGTGCCAGCAGCGTAGGTTGGGAGCCAACTAATGAAAAACTGTTTTTT. The full variable domain, its missing parts supplied by reference TRBV9 and TRBJ1-4, is DSGVTQTPKHLITATGQRVTLRCSPRSGDLSVYWYQQSLDQGLQFLIQYYNGEERAKGNILERFSAQQFPDLHSELNLSSLELGDSALYFCASSVGWEPTNEKLFFGSGTQLSVL.

This chain joins TRBV4-1 and TRBJ1-3, with D unclear. The CDR3 is made up of 15 amino acids. Trimming cost V 2 bases and J 0 bases, with 8 bases left between them. The germline gives CDR1 MGHRA, CDR2 YSYEKL. The CDR3 bases are TGCGCCAGCAGCCAATATGTCGGCTCTGGAAACACCATATATTTT. Translation gives CASSQYVGSGNTIYF.

The rearrangement links TRBV7-9 to TRBJ1-5; TRBD1 matches 10 bases. Looked up from germline, CDR1 is SEHNR and CDR2 is FQNEAQ (reference sequence). CDR3 length equals 16 residues. With V trimmed by 5 bases and J by 5 bases, 9 bases remained unmatched. In DNA form, the CDR3 reads TGTGCCAGCAGCCTCTCAACCGGGACAGGGGATCAGCCCCAGCATTTT. Translating gives CASSLSTGTGDQPQHF.

The CDR3 is CASSAGTSGQETQYF. Written as DNA, the CDR3 is TGTGCCAGCAGCGCTGGGACTAGCGGCCAAGAGACCCAGTACTTC. This chain uses TRBV5-4 with TRBJ2-5, with 11 nucleotides matching TRBD2. J lost 1 base, V lost 4 bases, and 3 bases had no gene match. CDR3 length: 15 amino acids. In germline, CDR1 is SGHNT, CDR2 YYREEE (reference sequence).

The gene calls are TRBV9 and TRBJ1-1; D remains unclear. Between the trimmed V and J ends, which lost 0 bases and 0 bases, there was a span of 6 bases. CDR1 and CDR2 (germline): SGDLS, YYNGEE. CDR3 length: 14 residues. The CDR3 reads CASSVVGMNTEAFF. The DNA of the CDR3 is TGTGCCAGCAGCGTAGTGGGTATGAACACTGAAGCTTTCTTT.

This sequence joins TRBV10-3 and TRBJ1-1, with 8 bases identical to TRBD1. Germline loops: CDR1 ENHRY, CDR2 SYGVKD. V dropped 6 bases and J dropped 1; count of bases not matched to a gene: 1. The CDR3 has 13 residues. Here the CDR3 DNA reads TGTGCCATCAGCGGACAGGGGAACACTGAAGCTTTCTTT. Its protein is CAISGQGNTEAFF.

The rearrangement joins TRBV2 to TRBJ2-2; no reliable D call. CDR1 is SNHLY, CDR2 FYNNEI, per germline. V dropped 7 bases and J dropped 3 bases, with 9 bases sitting between them. CDR3 length: 13 residues. DNA of the CDR3: TGTGCCAGCATTGGGTATGACACCGGGGAGCTGTTTTTT. It translates to CASIGYDTGELFF.

This sequence joins TRBV27 and TRBJ2-1; perhaps TRBD1 as D (6 bases). This CDR3 contains 14 residues. V was pared by 10 bases and J by 5 bases, with 18 bases between. The V gene's germline CDR1 is MNHEY and CDR2 SMNVEV (reference sequence). The CDR3 DNA reads TGTGCCACCAGGGGAGTAGGGCACCACAATGAGCAGTTCTTC. It yields the protein CATRGVGHHNEQFF.

This chain uses TRBV7-2 with TRBJ1-4; TRBD1 matches at 8 bases. The germline V gene has CDR1 SGHTA and CDR2 FQGNSA. The CDR3 is 15 residues long. V was pared by 6 bases and J by 8 bases, with 11 bases of the junction left unmatched. This CDR3 is CASRPEQGVWEKLFF. For the CDR3, the DNA is TGTGCCAGCAGGCCGGAACAGGGGGTATGGGAAAAACTGTTTTTT.

This clone has only one observation. Other DNA sequences in this specimen translate into the identical CDR3. The chain recombines TRBV9 with TRBJ2-1, with D unclear. The CDR3 runs to 15 residues. Trimming removed 0 bases at V and 2 bases at J, with 9 bases between. Per the germline V gene, CDR1 is SGDLS and CDR2 is YYNGEE. CDR3 coding DNA: TGTGCCAGCAGCGTAGATACCCCCCCCTACAATGAGCAGTTCTTC. Translating it yields CASSVDTPPYNEQFF. Using reference TRBV9 and TRBJ2-1 for the parts outside the CDR3, the full variable domain is DSGVTQTPKHLITATGQRVTLRCSPRSGDLSVYWYQQSLDQGLQFLIQYYNGEERAKGNILERFSAQQFPDLHSELNLSSLELGDSALYFCASSVDTPPYNEQFFGPGTRLTVL.

V gene TRBV6-1 combines with J gene TRBJ1-1; D may be TRBD1 (5 bases). Per the germline V gene, CDR1 is MNHNS and CDR2 is SASEGT. V was pared by 8 bases and J by 4 bases, with 14 bases between. The CDR3 totals 13 residues. CDR3 bases: TGTGCCAGCGGGACCACCAGGACCACTGAAGCTTTCTTT. Translation gives CASGTTRTTEAFF.

This clone was seen only once. The chain couples TRBV12-3 or TRBV12-4 to TRBJ2-4; D is unclear. Trimming took off 6 bases at V and 6 bases at J, with 9 bases between the two ends. The CDR3 runs to 12 residues. The CDR3 region has the DNA TGTGCCAGCAGGGATAGTGGAAACATTCAGTACTTC. As protein: CASRDSGNIQYF.

This clone was seen a single time. The V call is TRBV4-2, the J call TRBJ2-4; no firm D call. The V end was cut by 0 bases, the J end by 0 bases, with 3 bases between. Germline CDR1 and CDR2: LGHNA and YNFKEQ. The CDR3 spans 14 residues. The CDR3 coding sequence is TGTGCCAGCAGCCAAGACCGAGCCAAAAACATTCAGTACTTC. It codes for CASSQDRAKNIQYF.

For the CDR3, the DNA is TGTGCCAGCAGCTCAGGGGGAGAAGAGACCCAGTACTTC. Translated, it gives CASSSGGEETQYF. The chain is built from TRBV12-3 or TRBV12-4 and TRBJ2-5, with 7 bases fitting TRBD1. Trimming cost V 6 bases and J 3 bases; bases outside gene matches: 4. CDR3 length equals 13 residues.

This clone was counted between two and nine times. V gene TRBV6-5 combines with J gene TRBJ1-5; no firm D call. The CDR3 sequence is 15 residues long. The V gene lost 0 bases and the J gene lost 0 bases, with 6 bases spanning the gap. The germline V gene has CDR1 MNHEY and CDR2 SVGAGI. The CDR3 loop reads CASSYSQNSNQPQHF. CDR3 in DNA: TGTGCCAGCAGTTACTCGCAGAATAGCAATCAGCCCCAGCATTTT.

V gene TRBV2 combines with J gene TRBJ2-7; D not resolved. CDR1 is SNHLY and CDR2 is FYNNEI in the germline V gene. This CDR3 is 12 amino acids long. V shed 11 bases and J shed 2 bases, with 13 bases lying between them. The CDR3 DNA sequence: TGTGCCTACAGAGGCCTCCCCTACGAGCAGTACTTC. It codes for CAYRGLPYEQYF.

With respect to this clone: The junction shows a germline mismatch at one end, possibly a read error. CDR3 region: CASSLADSRDRGFQETQYF. The DNA of the CDR3 is TGTGCCAGCAGCCTAGCGGACTCCCGGGACAGGGGTTTCCAAGAGACCCAGTACTTC. The chain recombines TRBV7-9 with TRBJ2-5; 10 bases map to TRBD1. The germline V gene encodes CDR1 SEHNR and CDR2 FQNEAQ (reference sequence). CDR3 length: 19 residues.

The chain is built from TRBV6-5 and TRBJ1-3; tentatively, D is TRBD1 (5 bases). Per the germline V gene, CDR1 is MNHEY and CDR2 is SVGAGI. There are 16 residues in the CDR3. Trimming left V 0 bases short and J 3 bases short, with 12 bases between. In DNA, the CDR3 is TGTGCCAGCAGTTACTCGAGAGCAGGGAGTGGAAACACCATATATTTT. Translated, it gives CASSYSRAGSGNTIYF.

The J gene is TRBJ2-5, the V gene TRBV27, with 7 bases identical to TRBD2. Germline trimming cut 2 bases from V and 2 bases from J; bases unmatched to any gene: 5. The CDR3 has 15 residues. Germline CDR1 MNHEY, CDR2 SMNVEV (reference sequence). The CDR3, as DNA: TGTGCCAGCAGTTTACTAGCGGTGACGCAAGAGACCCAGTACTTC. Translation gives CASSLLAVTQETQYF.

This sequence joins TRBV24-1 and TRBJ2-3; D gene ambiguous. V was clipped by 3 bases and J by 6 bases, with 12 bases between them. This CDR3 comprises 14 residues. The germline gives CDR1 KGHDR, CDR2 SFDVKD. Written as DNA, the CDR3 is TGTGCCACCAGTGATCATTCAGTCGGGGATACGCAGTATTTT. Translation: CATSDHSVGDTQYF.